This entry lists 7 T cell receptor beta chains sequenced from one sample in a study of OX40 agonist ivuxolimab in advanced cancers. Libraries were prepared through the immunoSEQ multiplex PCR assay. TCRdb took this table from immuneACCESS and kept in-frame rearrangements with V and J called. Such tables lack part of the clones; where checked against another copy, unresolved V genes explain under half of the gap, and the rest is unexplained. The table for this sample lists about 26,000 clones; around nine tenths of them were counted only once. Clones ranked in the top ten supply roughly a fifth of the sample. The sample in question was CD4+ or CD8+ T cells sorted from blood, obtained in a trial of the OX40 agonist ivuxolimab. These TCRs come from an adult with an advanced solid tumor such as melanoma, head and neck, liver or kidney cancer.

V gene TRBV2 combines with J gene TRBJ1-1; 9 nucleotides align to TRBD1. Germline values: CDR1 SNHLY, CDR2 FYNNEI. The CDR3 runs to 17 residues. J gave up 1 base and V 4 bases, and 10 bases lay outside the gene matches. CDR3 DNA sequence: TGTGCCAGCAGTGCCGGGACAGGGAAAACTCGGAACACTGAAGCTTTCTTT. Translation: CASSAGTGKTRNTEAFF.

The chain has TRBV28 and TRBJ2-1; the D is unclear. Germline V lookup: CDR1 MDHEN, CDR2 SYDVKM. The CDR3 has 11 amino acids. CDR3: CDIRSYNEQFF. CDR3 sequence (DNA): TGTGACATTCGCTCCTACAATGAGCAGTTCTTC.

The J gene is TRBJ2-3, the V gene TRBV5-6; the D gene is possibly TRBD2 (6 bases). The length of the CDR3 is 17 residues. Germline V gene lookup returns CDR1 SGHDT and CDR2 YYEEEE. V was cut by 4 bases and J by 0 bases, with 18 bases left in between. This chain's CDR3 is CASSPSGSGFSTDTQYF. The CDR3 coding sequence is TGTGCCAGCAGCCCCTCTGGTAGCGGATTTAGCACAGATACGCAGTATTTT.

This chain joins TRBV15 and TRBJ1-3; maybe TRBD1 (5 bases). Germline V CDR1 and CDR2: LNHNV, YYDKDF (reference sequence). The CDR3 contains 16 residues. The V and J ends lost 1 base and 0 bases respectively, with 10 bases between them. The CDR3 is CATSRGMGGSGNTIYF. The CDR3 DNA follows: TGTGCCACCAGCAGAGGCATGGGGGGCTCTGGAAACACCATATATTTT.

This chain uses TRBV6-5 with TRBJ1-2; D perhaps matches TRBD1 (5 bases). V was cut by 11 bases and J by 4 bases, with 14 bases left in between. The germline V gene has CDR1 MNHEY and CDR2 SVGAGI. This CDR3 spans 12 amino acids. CDR3 DNA: TGTGCCTCCGGGGGGGGTTCCTATGGCTACACCTTC. Residues: CASGGGSYGYTF.

The chain links TRBV28 to TRBJ1-5; D is undetermined. Germline V gene lookup returns CDR1 MDHEN and CDR2 SYDVKM. V was cut by 6 bases and J by 8 bases, with 17 bases left in between. The CDR3 has 14 amino acids. CDR3 residues: CASSSSLVGKPQHF. CDR3 bases: TGTGCCAGCAGCTCTAGTTTGGTTGGAAAGCCCCAGCATTTT.

The chain combines TRBV4-1 with TRBJ2-5, with D tentatively TRBD2 (7 bases). This CDR3 is 15 amino acids long. Trimming removed 3 bases from V and 3 bases from J, with 14 bases in between. The V gene's germline CDR1 is MGHRA and CDR2 YSYEKL. CDR3 DNA: TGCGCCAGCAGCCAGCACGGGGGGCCCAAAGAGACCCAGTACTTC. Translated, it gives CASSQHGGPKETQYF.